The 2 T cell receptor beta chains below were found in one sample sequenced in a study of shared clonotypes between healthy human individuals. Profiled with immunoSEQ multiplex PCR; TCRdb holds only in-frame clones, not every one. The sample yields approximately 120,000 clones, around 65% seen once. Specimen: memory CD8+ T cells sorted from blood. This sample's subset: CD45RO+ cells pooled with CCR7-negative TemRA cells. The receptors stem from a woman aged 25 to 39 in good health.

The chain uses TRBV7-2 and TRBJ2-1, with D maybe TRBD2 (5 bases). The germline V and J ends were trimmed by 6 bases and 6 bases, with 12 bases remaining between them. From germline, CDR1 is SGHTA and CDR2 FQGNSA. The CDR3 is 13 residues long. The CDR3 loop reads CASSTSGTNEQFF. The CDR3 DNA reads as TGTGCCAGCAGTACAAGCGGAACCAATGAGCAGTTCTTC.

This clone has more than one count but fewer than ten. The junction departs from germline at one end; a sequencing error may be responsible. The chain uses TRBV4-1 and TRBJ2-7; 7 bases are shared with TRBD2. Germline V gives CDR1 MGHRA, CDR2 YSYEKL. The length of the CDR3 is 15 residues. The CDR3 protein is CASSQDLAEAYEQYF. CDR3 in DNA: TGTGCCAGCAGCCAAGATCTAGCGGAAGCCTACGAGCAGTACTTC.